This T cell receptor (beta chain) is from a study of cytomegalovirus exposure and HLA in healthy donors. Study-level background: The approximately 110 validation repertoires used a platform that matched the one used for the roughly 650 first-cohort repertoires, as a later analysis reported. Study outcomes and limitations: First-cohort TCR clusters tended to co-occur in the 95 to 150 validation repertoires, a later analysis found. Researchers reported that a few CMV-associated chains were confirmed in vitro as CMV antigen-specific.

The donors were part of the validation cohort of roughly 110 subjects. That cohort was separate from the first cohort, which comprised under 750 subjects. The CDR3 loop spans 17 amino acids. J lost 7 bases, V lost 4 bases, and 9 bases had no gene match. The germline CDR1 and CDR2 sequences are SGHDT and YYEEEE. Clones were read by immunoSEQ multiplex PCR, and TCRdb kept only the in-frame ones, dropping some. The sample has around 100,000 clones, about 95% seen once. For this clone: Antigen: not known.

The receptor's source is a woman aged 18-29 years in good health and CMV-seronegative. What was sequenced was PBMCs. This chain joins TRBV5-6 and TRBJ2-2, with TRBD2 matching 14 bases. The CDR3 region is CASSPPGLAGVGGELFF. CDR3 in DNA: TGTGCCAGCAGCCCGCCGGGACTAGCGGGGGTGGGCGGGGAGCTGTTTTTT.